This T cell receptor (beta chain) was documented in a study of patients and donors after allogeneic stem cell transplantation. This CDR3 spans 15 amino acids. Trimming pared 1 base from V and 5 bases from J, leaving 14 bases between. In TCRdb, the RT-PCR reads were re-called with MiXCR into one record per CDR3 protein. The repertoire holds about 410,000 distinct CDR3 sequences, with roughly 17% as singletons. The V call is TRBV12-3 or TRBV12-4, the J call TRBJ2-5, with a possible D match to TRBD2 (6 bases). This clonotype originated in a human donor who was either an allogeneic HSCT recipient or a stem cell or donor lymphocyte infusion donor (not recorded which). It is not recorded whose cells these are; they may come from a transplant donor. The sequencing input was blood, either unsorted or a sorted T cell fraction (not recorded which). The CDR3 is CASSLGRRALETQYF. CDR3 in DNA: TGTGCCAGCAGTTTAGGGAGGAGGGCCTTGGAGACCCAGTACTTC.